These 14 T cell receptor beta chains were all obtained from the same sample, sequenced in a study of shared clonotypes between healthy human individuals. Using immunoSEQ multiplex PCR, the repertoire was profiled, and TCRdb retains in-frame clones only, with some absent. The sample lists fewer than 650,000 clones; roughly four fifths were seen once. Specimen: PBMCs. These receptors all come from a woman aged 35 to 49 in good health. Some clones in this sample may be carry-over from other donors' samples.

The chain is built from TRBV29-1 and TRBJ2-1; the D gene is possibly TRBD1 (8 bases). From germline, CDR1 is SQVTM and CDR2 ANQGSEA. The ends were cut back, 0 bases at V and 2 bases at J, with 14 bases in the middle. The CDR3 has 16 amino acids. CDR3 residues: CSVEDPQGGTYNEQFF. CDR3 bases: TGCAGCGTTGAAGATCCACAGGGGGGGACCTACAATGAGCAGTTCTTC.

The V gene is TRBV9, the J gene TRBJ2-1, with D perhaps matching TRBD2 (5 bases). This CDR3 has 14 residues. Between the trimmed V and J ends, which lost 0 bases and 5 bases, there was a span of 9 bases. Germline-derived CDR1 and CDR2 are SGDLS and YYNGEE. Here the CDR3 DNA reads TGTGCCAGCAGCGTAGGCGGGCAAAACAATGAGCAGTTCTTC. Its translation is CASSVGGQNNEQFF.

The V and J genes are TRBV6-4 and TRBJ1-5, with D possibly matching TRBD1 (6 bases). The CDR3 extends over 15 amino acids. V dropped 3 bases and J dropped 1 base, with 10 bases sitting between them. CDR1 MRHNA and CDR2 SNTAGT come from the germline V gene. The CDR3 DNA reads TGTGCCAGCAGTGAACAGGGAGGGAGCAATCAGCCCCAGCATTTT. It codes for CASSEQGGSNQPQHF.

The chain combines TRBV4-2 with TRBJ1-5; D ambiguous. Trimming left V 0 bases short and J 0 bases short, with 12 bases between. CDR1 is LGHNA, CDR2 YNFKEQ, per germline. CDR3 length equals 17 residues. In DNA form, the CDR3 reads TGTGCCAGCAGCCAAGATGACACCTATTCTAGCAATCAGCCCCAGCATTTT. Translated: CASSQDDTYSSNQPQHF.

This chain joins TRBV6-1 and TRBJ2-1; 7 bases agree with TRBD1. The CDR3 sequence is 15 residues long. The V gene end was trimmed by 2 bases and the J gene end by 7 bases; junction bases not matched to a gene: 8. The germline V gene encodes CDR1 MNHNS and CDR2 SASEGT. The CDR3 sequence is CASSEQPGQLNEQFF. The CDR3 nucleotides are TGTGCCAGCAGTGAACAGCCGGGACAGCTTAATGAGCAGTTCTTC.

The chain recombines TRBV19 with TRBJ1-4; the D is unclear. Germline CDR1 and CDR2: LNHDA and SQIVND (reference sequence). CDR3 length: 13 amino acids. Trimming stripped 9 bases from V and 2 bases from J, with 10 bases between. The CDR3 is CARKGGTNEKLFF. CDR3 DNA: TGTGCCAGAAAGGGTGGGACTAATGAAAAACTGTTTTTT.

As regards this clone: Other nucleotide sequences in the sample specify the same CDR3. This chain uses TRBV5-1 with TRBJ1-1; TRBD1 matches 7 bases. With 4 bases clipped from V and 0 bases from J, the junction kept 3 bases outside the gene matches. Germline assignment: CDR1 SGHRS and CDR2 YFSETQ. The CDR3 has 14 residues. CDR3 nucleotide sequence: TGCGCCAGCAGCCTACAGGGGATGAACACTGAAGCTTTCTTT. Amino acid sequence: CASSLQGMNTEAFF.

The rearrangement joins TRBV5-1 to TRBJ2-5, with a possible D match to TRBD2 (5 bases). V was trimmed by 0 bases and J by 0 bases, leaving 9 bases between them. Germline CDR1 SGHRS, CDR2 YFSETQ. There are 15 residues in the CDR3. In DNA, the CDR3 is TGCGCCAGCAGCTTGGGCACCGGGAACCAAGAGACCCAGTACTTC. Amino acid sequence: CASSLGTGNQETQYF. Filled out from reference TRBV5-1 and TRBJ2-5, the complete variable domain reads KAGVTQTPRYLIKTRGQQVTLSCSPISGHRSVSWYQQTPGQGLQFLFEYFSETQRNKGNFPGRFSGRQFSNSRSEMNVSTLELGDSALYLCASSLGTGNQETQYFGPGTRLLVL.

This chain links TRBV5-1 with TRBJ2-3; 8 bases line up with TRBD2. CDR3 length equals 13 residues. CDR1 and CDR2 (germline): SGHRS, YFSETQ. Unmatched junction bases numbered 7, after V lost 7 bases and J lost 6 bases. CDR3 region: CASRVSGTDTQYF. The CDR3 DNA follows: TGCGCCAGCCGTGTTAGCGGGACCGATACGCAGTATTTT.

Written as DNA, the CDR3 is TGTGCCAGCAGTTTATTGACTAGCGTCAGCACCGGGGAGCTGTTTTTT. Protein sequence: CASSLLTSVSTGELFF. The chain combines TRBV27 with TRBJ2-2; 8 nucleotides match TRBD2. The length of the CDR3 is 16 residues. V shed 1 base and J 4 bases; nucleotides not matched to a gene: 5. Germline V gene sequence: CDR1 MNHEY, CDR2 SMNVEV (reference sequence).

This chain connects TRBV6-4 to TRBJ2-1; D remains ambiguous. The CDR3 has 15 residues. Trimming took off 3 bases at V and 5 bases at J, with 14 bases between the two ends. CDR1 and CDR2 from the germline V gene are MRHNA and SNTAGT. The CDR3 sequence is CASSEDPGSHNEQFF. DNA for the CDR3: TGTGCCAGCAGTGAGGACCCCGGAAGCCACAATGAGCAGTTCTTC.

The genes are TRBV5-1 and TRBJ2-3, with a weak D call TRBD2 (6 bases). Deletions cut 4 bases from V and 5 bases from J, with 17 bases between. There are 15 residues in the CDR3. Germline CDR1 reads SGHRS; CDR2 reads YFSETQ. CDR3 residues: CASSPAGRWEDTQYF. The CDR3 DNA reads TGCGCCAGCAGCCCAGCGGGCCGTTGGGAAGATACGCAGTATTTT.

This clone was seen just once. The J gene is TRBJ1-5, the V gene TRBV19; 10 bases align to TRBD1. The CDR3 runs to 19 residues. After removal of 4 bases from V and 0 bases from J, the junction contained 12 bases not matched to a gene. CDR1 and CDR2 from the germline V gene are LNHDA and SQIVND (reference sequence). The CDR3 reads CASSTPGQGFSASNQPQHF. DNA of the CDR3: TGTGCCAGTAGTACGCCGGGACAGGGGTTCTCAGCTAGCAATCAGCCCCAGCATTTT.

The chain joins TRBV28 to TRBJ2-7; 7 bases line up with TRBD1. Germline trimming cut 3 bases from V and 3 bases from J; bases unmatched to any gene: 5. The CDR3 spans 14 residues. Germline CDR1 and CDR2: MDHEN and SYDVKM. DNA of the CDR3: TGTGCCAGCAGTTTTACAGGGGCGGTCTACGAGCAGTACTTC. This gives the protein CASSFTGAVYEQYF. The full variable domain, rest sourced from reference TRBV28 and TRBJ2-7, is DVKVTQSSRYLVKRTGEKVFLECVQDMDHENMFWYRQDPGLGLRLIYFSYDVKMKEKGDIPEGYSVSREKKERFSLILESASTNQTSMYLCASSFTGAVYEQYFGPGTRLTVT.